The 23 T cell receptor beta chains below all came from one sample that was sequenced in a study of blood T cell repertoires in COVID-19. Using immunoSEQ multiplex PCR, the repertoire was profiled, and TCRdb retains in-frame clones only, with some absent. The table shows 150,000 to 200,000 clones, with 85% to 90% occurring only once. Input material: peripheral blood. Receptors were obtained from a woman over 75 in a cohort sampled during active or convalescent COVID-19.

V usage is TRBV3-1 (or the pseudogene TRBV3-2) and J usage is TRBJ1-6; D uncertain. This CDR3 comprises 15 residues. Per germline, CDR1 LGHDT and CDR2 YNNKEL (reference sequence). V was shortened by 0 bases and J by 7 bases, with 10 bases between the two germline ends. The CDR3 DNA reads TGTGCCAGCAGCCAAGAGGAGGGCGGAAATTCACCCCTCCACTTT. It is translated as CASSQEEGGNSPLHF.

The J gene is TRBJ2-3, the V gene TRBV9; 7 positions agree with TRBD1. The CDR3 is 14 residues long. With V trimmed by 3 bases and J by 4 bases, 5 bases remained unmatched. Germline-derived CDR1 and CDR2 are SGDLS and YYNGEE. Here the CDR3 reads CASSDRQGSDTQYF. DNA of the CDR3: TGTGCCAGCAGCGACCGACAGGGATCAGATACGCAGTATTTT.

In its sample, this clone was seen once. The rearrangement links TRBV5-5 to TRBJ1-5; D gene uncertain. This CDR3 region has 19 residues. CDR1 and CDR2 from the germline V gene are SGHKS and YYEKEE (reference sequence). Trimming took 1 base from V and 0 from J, leaving 20 bases between them. The CDR3 region has the DNA TGTGCCAGCAGCTTGTCCCCTGTCTATCCAGTAGCTAGCAATCAGCCCCAGCATTTT. It yields the protein CASSLSPVYPVASNQPQHF.

This chain connects TRBV28 to TRBJ2-7; perhaps TRBD2 as D (5 bases). V lost 4 bases and J lost 9, with 16 bases in between. This CDR3 is built from 13 residues. Germline CDR1 and CDR2: MDHEN and SYDVKM. The CDR3 DNA reads as TGTGCCAGCAGTTCGACTACCCCGAAGGTGCAGTACGTC. It translates to CASSSTTPKVQYV.

The table lists this clone with a count of one. The junction departs from the called germline gene at one end, perhaps through a read error. V usage is TRBV4-1 and J usage is TRBJ2-3; D may be TRBD2 (5 bases). The CDR3 sequence is 9 residues long. From germline, CDR1 is MGHRA and CDR2 YSYEKL. CDR3 DNA: TGCGCCAGCAGTCTACTAGGTTTCTTT. Protein: CASSLLGFF.

J is TRBJ2-2 and V is TRBV11-2, with D unresolved. CDR1 and CDR2 (germline): SGHAT, FQNNGV. This CDR3 is 15 amino acids long. The V end was cut by 7 bases, the J end by 6 bases, with 18 bases between. CDR3 sequence reads: CASTLGQTTAGELFF. CDR3 bases: TGTGCCAGCACCTTGGGCCAAACAACGGCCGGGGAGCTGTTTTTT.

This chain connects TRBV6-5 to TRBJ2-7; 9 bases are a match to TRBD2. The CDR3 covers 14 residues. Germline CDR1 reads MNHEY; CDR2 reads SVGAGI. V trimming: 5 bases; J trimming: 0 bases; junction bases outside the gene matches: 2. The CDR3 bases are TGTGCCAGCAGTCTAGCGGGGAGCTCCTACGAGCAGTACGTC. It yields the protein CASSLAGSSYEQYV.

The rearrangement uses TRBV18 and TRBJ2-1, with D tentatively TRBD2 (5 bases). V lost 3 bases and J lost 0, with 12 bases in between. Germline CDR1 KGHSH, CDR2 LQKENI. This CDR3 is built from 16 residues. CDR3 nucleotides: TGTGCCAGCTCACCTTTGGGTGGGAGCTCCTACAATGAGCAGTTCTTC. It codes for CASSPLGGSSYNEQFF.

The genes are TRBV7-9 and TRBJ1-5; no reliable D call. CDR3 length equals 13 residues. CDR1 is SEHNR, CDR2 FQNEAQ, per germline (reference sequence). The V gene lost 1 base and the J gene lost 4 bases, with 5 bases spanning the gap. The CDR3 region has the DNA TGTGCCAGCAGCTTAGACGGGAATCAGCCCCAGCATTTT. Translated: CASSLDGNQPQHF.

This rearrangement joins TRBV7-9 to TRBJ2-1; 8 bases line up with TRBD2. Germline V gene lookup returns CDR1 SEHNR and CDR2 FQNEAQ (reference sequence). V dropped 5 bases and J dropped 9; count of bases not matched to a gene: 6. CDR3 size: 13 residues. In DNA form, the CDR3 reads TGTGCCAGCAGCCTGACTAGCGTGAGTGAGCAGTTCTTC. This gives the protein CASSLTSVSEQFF.

The chain couples TRBV19 to TRBJ1-3; 9 bases match TRBD1. The CDR3 is 13 residues long. V was pared by 6 bases and J by 8 bases, with 5 bases of the junction left unmatched. Germline lookup yields CDR1 LNHDA and CDR2 SQIVND (reference sequence). The CDR3 DNA sequence: TGTGCCAGTAGGGACAGGGGTCGAGACACCATATATTTT. Encoded protein: CASRDRGRDTIYF.

The chain joins TRBV7-9 to TRBJ1-2; 10 nucleotides match TRBD1. Germline V gene lookup returns CDR1 SEHNR and CDR2 FQNEAQ (reference sequence). The junction had 4 bases not matched to a gene; V was cut back by 5 bases and J by 4 bases. The CDR3 loop spans 14 amino acids. The CDR3 reads CASSRGQGPYGYTF. The CDR3 nucleotides are TGTGCCAGCAGCCGGGGACAGGGGCCCTATGGCTACACCTTC. The entire variable domain, with the rest obtained from reference TRBV7-9 and TRBJ1-2, is as follows: DTGVSQNPRHKITKRGQNVTFRCDPISEHNRLYWYRQTLGQGPEFLTYFQNEAQLEKSRLLSDRFSAERPKGSFSTLEIQRTEQGDSAMYLCASSRGQGPYGYTFGSGTRLTVV.

The chain is built from TRBV15 and TRBJ1-1; a possible D gene is TRBD1 (5 bases). V shed 1 base and J shed 6 bases, with 9 bases lying between them. The CDR3 sequence is 13 residues long. In germline, CDR1 is LNHNV, CDR2 YYDKDF (reference sequence). CDR3 residues: CATSRVDRAEAFF. DNA for the CDR3: TGTGCCACCAGCAGAGTTGACAGAGCTGAAGCTTTCTTT.

The rearrangement links TRBV30 to TRBJ1-1, with 8 bases lining up with TRBD1. This CDR3 is built from 13 residues. The germline V gene has CDR1 GTSNPN and CDR2 SVGIG (reference sequence). V lost 8 bases, J lost 6 bases, and 11 bases stayed unmatched. The CDR3: CAGGRDRIPEAFF. In DNA, the CDR3 is TGTGCCGGGGGGCGGGACAGGATCCCTGAAGCTTTCTTT.

This clone was seen only a few times. The rearrangement joins TRBV5-1 to TRBJ1-2, with 9 bases aligning to TRBD1. V lost 3 bases, J lost 4 bases, and 4 bases stayed unmatched. The germline V gene has CDR1 SGHRS and CDR2 YFSETQ. The CDR3 is 14 amino acids. Here the CDR3 DNA reads TGCGCCAGCAGCTCGGGACAGGGTGTCTATGGCTACACCTTC. Translating gives CASSSGQGVYGYTF.

This clone was recorded a few times. The genes are TRBV13 and TRBJ1-5; tentative D call: TRBD1 (5 bases). The germline CDR1 and CDR2 sequences are PRHDT and FYEKMQ (reference sequence). The V gene lost 1 base and the J gene lost 3 bases, with 7 bases spanning the gap. The CDR3 loop spans 14 amino acids. The DNA of the CDR3 is TGTGCCAGCAGCTTAGCCAGGGCCAATCAGCCCCAGCATTTT. Its protein is CASSLARANQPQHF.

In this sample, this clone turned up once. This chain connects TRBV3-1 (or the pseudogene TRBV3-2) to TRBJ1-1; D perhaps matches TRBD1 (5 bases). V was trimmed by 4 bases and J by 1 base, leaving 13 bases between them. Germline V gene sequence: CDR1 LGHDT, CDR2 YNNKEL (reference sequence). The CDR3 length is 15 residues. CDR3 sequence: CASSPPRQGNTEAFF. In DNA form, the CDR3 reads TGTGCCAGCAGCCCACCCCGGCAGGGGAACACTGAAGCTTTCTTT.

The chain links TRBV4-1 to TRBJ1-5; D remains ambiguous. This CDR3 is built from 16 residues. V shed 0 bases and J shed 3 bases, with 12 bases lying between them. Germline assignment: CDR1 MGHRA and CDR2 YSYEKL. The DNA for the CDR3 is TGCGCCAGCAGCCAAGATGACGCCAGGTACAATCAGCCCCAGCATTTT. As protein: CASSQDDARYNQPQHF.

The chain links TRBV10-2 to TRBJ2-1, with 8 bases aligning to TRBD2. Trimming took 3 bases from V and 6 from J; bases not matched to a gene: 7. CDR3 length: 15 amino acids. Per germline, CDR1 WSHSY and CDR2 SAAADI. CDR3 residues: CASSDFGRGSNEQFF. As DNA, the CDR3 is TGCGCCAGCAGTGATTTCGGGAGGGGGAGCAATGAGCAGTTCTTC.

The chain recombines TRBV6-2 or TRBV6-3 with TRBJ2-1, with 15 bases lining up with TRBD2. Trimming at V came to 2 bases and at J to 6 bases, leaving 14 bases not matched to a gene. The CDR3 has 20 residues. In germline, CDR1 is MNHEY, CDR2 SVGEGT. CDR3 DNA: TGTGCCAGCAGTTACACCTCCGGGACTAGCGGGAGGTTTTCCCTCAATGAGCAGTTCTTC. Its translation: CASSYTSGTSGRFSLNEQFF.

In its sample, this clone was seen a few times. V and J are TRBV11-2 and TRBJ1-5; D might be TRBD1 (5 bases). The CDR3 is 17 amino acids. Germline CDR1 reads SGHAT; CDR2 reads FQNNGV. With 1 base removed from V and 0 bases from J, the gap between germline ends came to 13 bases. CDR3 in amino acids: CASSLAPTVTSNQPQHF. The DNA for the CDR3 is TGTGCCAGCAGCTTAGCCCCGACAGTAACTAGCAATCAGCCCCAGCATTTT.

A single count supports this clone. The rearrangement uses TRBV28 and TRBJ1-2; the D is unclear. The CDR3 has 13 amino acids. Germline CDR1 and CDR2: MDHEN and SYDVKM. Trimming removed 4 bases at V and 6 bases at J, with 12 bases between. The chain's CDR3 is CASSYVVEDGYTF. CDR3 in DNA: TGTGCCAGCAGTTACGTTGTAGAGGATGGCTACACCTTC.

The rearrangement uses TRBV7-2 and TRBJ1-1, with a tentative D call TRBD1 (6 bases). Between the trimmed V and J ends, which lost 4 bases and 1 base, there was a span of 13 bases. Looked up from germline, CDR1 is SGHTA and CDR2 is FQGNSA. The CDR3 contains 15 residues. CDR3 bases: TGTGCCAGCAGCTCCTCAGGACAGCCGAACACTGAAGCTTTCTTT. It codes for CASSSSGQPNTEAFF.